One and the same sample provided the 13 T cell receptor beta chains below, sequenced in a study of T cells in Graves' hyperthyroidism and ophthalmopathy (dated by TCRdb to about 2019). The library relied on multiplex PCR. Sequencing relied on an Illumina HiSeq 2000. TCR beta CDR3 regions were amplified from RNA transcripts. The TCR CDR3 was subjected to a first round of RT-PCR using the HTBI primer set and the Qiagen OneStep RT-PCR kit. Clones were called with MiXCR by TCRdb after fastp trimmed the public reads at Q25, and only in-frame beta chains were retained. When rows share a CDR3 protein, they turn into one entry using the most common DNA and genes. This sample comprises fewer than 450,000 distinct CDR3 sequences, roughly 15% of them detected only once. Together, the top ten hold about 21% of the sample. Sequencing was carried out using blood. These receptors were taken from a woman in her fifties or sixties with Graves' ophthalmopathy.

The rearrangement joins TRBV9 to TRBJ2-5, with 8 bases identical to TRBD1. Unmatched junction bases numbered 6, after V lost 0 bases and J lost 5 bases. CDR1 is SGDLS and CDR2 is YYNGEE in the germline V gene. CDR3 size: 15 residues. The CDR3 spells CASSVEAGGMETQYF. CDR3 DNA: TGTGCCAGCAGCGTAGAGGCAGGGGGCATGGAGACCCAGTACTTC.

Ten or more counts support this clonotype. The V call is TRBV29-1, the J call TRBJ2-1, with D possibly being TRBD2 (5 bases). Trimming removed 0 bases from V and 6 bases from J, with 15 bases in between. The V gene's germline CDR1 is SQVTM and CDR2 ANQGSEA. The length of the CDR3 is 15 residues. The CDR3 is CSVEEPLVSGNEQFF. For the CDR3, the DNA is TGCAGCGTTGAAGAGCCACTAGTCAGTGGCAATGAGCAGTTCTTC.

The sample holds a few counts of this clonotype. The chain uses TRBV9 and TRBJ2-1, with D perhaps matching TRBD2 (5 bases). Trimming took off 2 bases at V and 4 bases at J, with 13 bases between the two ends. CDR1 is SGDLS, CDR2 YYNGEE, per germline. This CDR3 region has 15 residues. The CDR3 bases are TGTGCCAGCAGCGTCTCGGGCCTAGCTTACAATGAGCAGTTCTTC. Translated, it gives CASSVSGLAYNEQFF. Complete variable domain (other parts from reference TRBV9 and TRBJ2-1): DSGVTQTPKHLITATGQRVTLRCSPRSGDLSVYWYQQSLDQGLQFLIQYYNGEERAKGNILERFSAQQFPDLHSELNLSSLELGDSALYFCASSVSGLAYNEQFFGPGTRLTVL.

On this clonotype itself: A much larger clonotype is one base distant, so this may be a read error. It is likely a read error, because the conserved phenylalanine at the end of the CDR3 is missing. The rearrangement joins TRBV5-1 to TRBJ2-3; no clear D. This CDR3 has 14 amino acids. Germline-derived CDR1 and CDR2 are SGHRS and YFSETQ. Trimming pared 4 bases from V and 1 base from J, leaving 10 bases between. DNA for the CDR3: TGCGCCAGCAGCCAGACAAGTCGCACAGATACGCAGTATCTT. Protein sequence: CASSQTSRTDTQYL.

This clonotype was detected a few times. The chain couples TRBV7-9 to TRBJ1-4, with D maybe TRBD1 (6 bases). Per germline, CDR1 SEHNR and CDR2 FQNEAQ (reference sequence). Trimming took 3 bases from V and 5 from J, leaving 22 bases between them. The CDR3 runs to 18 residues. CDR3 sequence reads: CASSFGQTTLQVNEKLFF. CDR3 DNA: TGTGCCAGCAGCTTCGGACAGACCACCTTACAAGTGAATGAAAAACTGTTTTTT.

Many counts were recorded for this clonotype. The rearrangement links TRBV24-1 to TRBJ2-3; 7 nucleotides agree with TRBD2. Germline V CDR1 and CDR2: KGHDR, SFDVKD. The trim removed 6 bases at V and 3 bases at J, leaving 8 bases unmatched. The CDR3 consists of 15 residues. The CDR3 sequence: CATSPRAGETDTQYF. The CDR3 nucleotides are TGTGCCACCAGTCCCCGTGCGGGGGAGACAGATACGCAGTATTTT.

This clonotype appeared a few times. This CDR3 reads CASSYSIATNEKLFF. DNA of the CDR3: TGTGCCAGCAGTTACTCGATTGCAACTAATGAAAAACTGTTTTTT. The chain carries TRBV6-6 and TRBJ1-4; D gene uncertain. Germline lookup yields CDR1 MNHNY and CDR2 SVGAGI (reference sequence). Deletions cut 0 bases from V and 0 bases from J, with 5 bases between. CDR3 size: 15 residues.

The chain employs TRBV3-1 and TRBJ2-5; 10 nucleotides agree with TRBD1. The CDR3 extends over 14 amino acids. Per the germline V gene, CDR1 is LGHDT and CDR2 is YNNKEL (reference sequence). V dropped 8 bases and J dropped 5; count of bases not matched to a gene: 8. The CDR3 here is CASLDRGLGETQYF. CDR3 in DNA: TGTGCCAGCCTAGACAGGGGGCTAGGGGAGACCCAGTACTTC.

This clonotype was seen ten or more times. The chain has TRBV29-1 and TRBJ2-1; D is undetermined. The CDR3 has 15 amino acids. CDR1 and CDR2 (germline): SQVTM, ANQGSEA. Trimming removed 2 bases at V and 4 bases at J, with 15 bases between. CDR3 sequence: CSVEPKAAEYNEQFF. The CDR3 nucleotides read TGCAGCGTTGAACCGAAGGCTGCGGAATACAATGAGCAGTTCTTC.

Only a few counts were recorded for this clonotype. V is TRBV10-3 and J is TRBJ2-2; D may be TRBD1 (6 bases). The CDR3 is 12 residues long. Trimming removed 11 bases from V and 2 bases from J, with 9 bases in between. Per the germline V gene, CDR1 is ENHRY and CDR2 is SYGVKD. The CDR3 DNA follows: TGTGCCGTGGGACAAAACACCGGGGAGCTGTTTTTT. Residues: CAVGQNTGELFF.

This clonotype was detected many times. The CDR3 protein is CASSFLGTGEEQYF. The DNA for the CDR3 is TGTGCCAGCAGCTTCCTCGGGACAGGGGAAGAGCAGTACTTC. The V call is TRBV7-8, the J call TRBJ2-7; 10 nucleotides match TRBD1. Per the germline V gene, CDR1 is SGHVS and CDR2 is FQNEAQ. Losses at the gene ends were 3 bases for V and 7 bases for J; bases not matched to a gene: 6. This CDR3 spans 14 amino acids.

V usage is TRBV19 and J usage is TRBJ1-4; a possible D gene is TRBD1 (5 bases). The CDR3 is made up of 14 amino acids. V was clipped by 5 bases and J by 8 bases, with 15 bases between them. CDR1 and CDR2 (germline): LNHDA, SQIVND (reference sequence). The CDR3 sequence: CASSGTAGLEKLFF. In nucleotides, the CDR3 is TGTGCCAGTAGTGGGACGGCGGGGTTGGAAAAACTGTTTTTT.

The rearrangement joins TRBV28 to TRBJ1-6, with 8 bases that match TRBD1. Germline assignment: CDR1 MDHEN and CDR2 SYDVKM. The CDR3 consists of 14 residues. J was trimmed by 9 bases and V by 6 bases; bases with no gene match: 7. The CDR3 nucleotides read TGTGCCAGCAGCCCCCGGGACAGGCGTTCACCCCTCCACTTT. It encodes CASSPRDRRSPLHF.